A single sample is the source of the 10 T cell receptor beta chains below, sequenced in a study of immunodeficiency. Here immunoSEQ multiplex PCR was the method, and the copy in TCRdb shows in-frame clones only, minus some. The sample has fewer than 5,000 clones, around 90% seen once; the top ten hold 3.5% to 4.5%. Source material: CD4+ T cells from blood. These TCRs come from a human donor in good health.

CDR3: CSASHRADTQYF. CDR3 DNA sequence: TGCAGTGCTAGTCATAGGGCAGATACGCAGTATTTT. The gene calls are TRBV20-1 and TRBJ2-3, with D hard to call. The CDR3 covers 12 residues. Germline V CDR1 and CDR2: DFQATT, SNEGSKA (reference sequence). The germline V and J ends were trimmed by 3 bases and 4 bases, with 8 bases remaining between them.

The rearrangement uses TRBV13 and TRBJ1-1, with a weak D call TRBD1 (6 bases). The CDR3 consists of 14 residues. V dropped 5 bases and J dropped 3 bases, with 13 bases sitting between them. In germline, CDR1 is PRHDT, CDR2 FYEKMQ (reference sequence). Here the CDR3 reads CASSPWGADTEAFF. The CDR3 DNA sequence: TGTGCCAGCAGCCCCTGGGGGGCCGACACTGAAGCTTTCTTT.

The chain recombines TRBV7-6 with TRBJ2-3; 7 bases line up with TRBD1. This CDR3 has 15 residues. Germline CDR1 reads SGHVS; CDR2 reads FNYEAQ. Losses at the gene ends were 5 bases for V and 2 bases for J; bases not matched to a gene: 7. The CDR3 DNA follows: TGTGCCAGCAGCGCCACAGGGGTTCCCACAGATACGCAGTATTTT. This codes for CASSATGVPTDTQYF.

The chain uses TRBV5-5 and TRBJ1-5; no definite D call. Per the germline V gene, CDR1 is SGHKS and CDR2 is YYEKEE (reference sequence). The CDR3 consists of 16 residues. V was trimmed by 3 bases and J by 1 base, leaving 14 bases between them. This chain's CDR3 is CASSWTPERSNQPQHF. The CDR3 DNA reads as TGTGCCAGCAGCTGGACTCCTGAGAGGAGCAATCAGCCCCAGCATTTT. Filled out from reference TRBV5-5 and TRBJ1-5, the complete variable domain reads DAGVTQSPTHLIKTRGQQVTLRCSPISGHKSVSWYQQVLGQGPQFIFQYYEKEERGRGNFPDRFSARQFPNYSSELNVNALLLGDSALYLCASSWTPERSNQPQHFGDGTRLSIL.

This sequence joins TRBV18 and TRBJ2-5; D is possibly TRBD2 (5 bases). Trimming took off 1 base at V and 2 bases at J, with 11 bases between the two ends. Germline lookup yields CDR1 KGHSH and CDR2 LQKENI. The CDR3 length is 15 residues. The CDR3 nucleotides are TGTGCCAGCTCACCACGGCAGAGGACTCAAGAGACCCAGTACTTC. This codes for CASSPRQRTQETQYF.

V usage is TRBV4-1 and J usage is TRBJ1-5; D call uncertain. Germline assignment: CDR1 MGHRA and CDR2 YSYEKL. V lost 1 base to trimming and J lost 6 bases, with 22 bases between them. CDR3 length: 18 residues. CDR3 in DNA: TGCGCCAGCAGCCAAGCCCCGACTGCTACACCAACGGGTCAGCCCCAGCATTTT. Amino acid sequence: CASSQAPTATPTGQPQHF.

V is TRBV5-6 and J is TRBJ2-7; tentatively, D is TRBD2 (5 bases). Germline V gene lookup returns CDR1 SGHDT and CDR2 YYEEEE. The CDR3 runs 16 residues. V lost 0 bases to trimming and J lost 0 bases, with 13 bases between them. CDR3 nucleotides: TGTGCCAGCAGCTTGGTCGGGGTTCGAAGCTCCTACGAGCAGTACTTC. Translated: CASSLVGVRSSYEQYF.

The chain recombines TRBV2 with TRBJ1-2; TRBD1 agrees at 7 bases. After removal of 4 bases from V and 0 bases from J, the junction contained 2 bases not matched to a gene. The CDR3 spans 14 residues. Germline loops: CDR1 SNHLY, CDR2 FYNNEI. The CDR3, as DNA: TGTGCCAGCAGTGGGGGACAGACTAACTATGGCTACACCTTC. Protein: CASSGGQTNYGYTF.

Only one count was recorded for this clone. The chain joins TRBV9 to TRBJ2-1; D gene uncertain. CDR1 is SGDLS and CDR2 is YYNGEE in the germline V gene. V was clipped by 0 bases and J by 9 bases, with 13 bases between them. The CDR3 extends over 14 amino acids. The CDR3 protein is CASSVGALGGEQFF. The CDR3 DNA follows: TGTGCCAGCAGCGTAGGGGCCCTTGGCGGTGAGCAGTTCTTC. The whole variable domain, filled in from reference TRBV9 and TRBJ2-1, reads DSGVTQTPKHLITATGQRVTLRCSPRSGDLSVYWYQQSLDQGLQFLIQYYNGEERAKGNILERFSAQQFPDLHSELNLSSLELGDSALYFCASSVGALGGEQFFGPGTRLTVL.

The V call is TRBV5-5, the J call TRBJ1-4, with 8 nucleotides matching TRBD1. This CDR3 comprises 15 residues. V lost 0 bases and J lost 7; bases outside the gene matches: 5. CDR1 and CDR2 from the germline V gene are SGHKS and YYEKEE (reference sequence). This CDR3 is CASSLGDRGSEKLFF. The CDR3 DNA reads TGTGCCAGCAGCTTGGGTGACAGGGGTTCTGAAAAACTGTTTTTT.